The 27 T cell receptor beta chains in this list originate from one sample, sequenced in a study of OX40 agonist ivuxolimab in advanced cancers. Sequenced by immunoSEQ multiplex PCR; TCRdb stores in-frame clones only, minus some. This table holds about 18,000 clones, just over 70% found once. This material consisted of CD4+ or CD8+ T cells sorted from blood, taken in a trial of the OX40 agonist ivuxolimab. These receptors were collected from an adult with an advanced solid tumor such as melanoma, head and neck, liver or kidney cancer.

The CDR3 sequence: CASSQGQGNLIYGYTF. In DNA, the CDR3 is TGCGCCAGCAGCCAAGGTCAGGGGAACCTTATCTATGGCTACACCTTC. The chain uses TRBV4-3 and TRBJ1-2; TRBD1 is a possible D gene (6 bases). The CDR3 loop spans 16 amino acids. The V gene's germline CDR1 is LGHNA and CDR2 YSLEER. The V end was cut by 1 base, the J end by 4 bases, with 16 bases between.

The CDR3 region has the DNA TGTGCCAGCAGAACCACTTACGAGCAGTACTTC. This translates into CASRTTYEQYF. The J gene is TRBJ2-7, the V gene TRBV6-5; D call uncertain. Germline CDR1 reads MNHEY; CDR2 reads SVGAGI. Trimming removed 6 bases at V and 4 bases at J, with 7 bases between. The CDR3 extends over 11 amino acids.

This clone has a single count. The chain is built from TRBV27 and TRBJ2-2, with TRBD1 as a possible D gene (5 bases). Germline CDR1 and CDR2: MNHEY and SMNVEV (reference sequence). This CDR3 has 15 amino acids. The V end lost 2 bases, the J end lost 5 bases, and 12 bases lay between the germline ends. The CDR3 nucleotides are TGTGCCAGCAGTTTAAATCCAGGGTGGACCGGGGAGCTGTTTTTT. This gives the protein CASSLNPGWTGELFF.

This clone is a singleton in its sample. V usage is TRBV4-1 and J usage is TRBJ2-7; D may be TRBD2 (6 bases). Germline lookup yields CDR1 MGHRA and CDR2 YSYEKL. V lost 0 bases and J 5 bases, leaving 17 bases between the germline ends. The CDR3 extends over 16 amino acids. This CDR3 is CASSQDYLGGHDEQYF. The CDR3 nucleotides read TGCGCCAGCAGCCAAGATTATCTGGGAGGACACGACGAGCAGTACTTC.

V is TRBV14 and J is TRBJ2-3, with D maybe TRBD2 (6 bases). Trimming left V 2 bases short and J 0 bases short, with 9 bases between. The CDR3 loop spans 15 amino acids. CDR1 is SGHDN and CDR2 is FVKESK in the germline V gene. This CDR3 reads CASSQIAGSTDTQYF. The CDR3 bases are TGTGCCAGCAGCCAAATTGCGGGAAGCACAGATACGCAGTATTTT. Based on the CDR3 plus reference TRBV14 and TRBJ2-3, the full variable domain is EAGVTQFPSHSVIEKGQTVTLRCDPISGHDNLYWYRRVMGKEIKFLLHFVKESKQDESGMPNNRFLAERTGGTYSTLKVQPAELEDSGVYFCASSQIAGSTDTQYFGPGTRLTVL.

The CDR3 region has the DNA TGTGCCAGTAGCCTCAGCGGGAGCTCCTACGAGCAGTACTTC. This sequence encodes CASSLSGSSYEQYF. The chain has TRBV19 and TRBJ2-7; 8 bases align to TRBD2. The CDR3 covers 14 residues. The V gene end was trimmed by 6 bases and the J gene end by 0 bases; junction bases not matched to a gene: 4. Germline V gene sequence: CDR1 LNHDA, CDR2 SQIVND (reference sequence).

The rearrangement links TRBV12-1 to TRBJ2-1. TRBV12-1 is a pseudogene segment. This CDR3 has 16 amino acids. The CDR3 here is CASSLGTSLPYNEQFF. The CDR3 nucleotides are TGTGCCAGCAGCTTGGGGACCTCATTGCCCTACAATGAGCAGTTCTTC.

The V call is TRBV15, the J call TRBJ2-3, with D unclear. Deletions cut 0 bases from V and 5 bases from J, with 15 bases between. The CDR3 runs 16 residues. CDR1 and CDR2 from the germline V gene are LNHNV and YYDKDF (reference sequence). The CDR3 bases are TGTGCCACCAGCAGAGATCGCGGATCCACGGGAGATACGCAGTATTTT. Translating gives CATSRDRGSTGDTQYF.

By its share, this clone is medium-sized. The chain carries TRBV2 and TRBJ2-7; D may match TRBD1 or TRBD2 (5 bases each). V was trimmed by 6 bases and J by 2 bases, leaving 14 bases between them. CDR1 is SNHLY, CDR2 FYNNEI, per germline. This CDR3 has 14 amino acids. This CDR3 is CASRDTRGAYEQYF. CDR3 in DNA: TGTGCCAGCAGGGATACACGAGGGGCCTACGAGCAGTACTTC.

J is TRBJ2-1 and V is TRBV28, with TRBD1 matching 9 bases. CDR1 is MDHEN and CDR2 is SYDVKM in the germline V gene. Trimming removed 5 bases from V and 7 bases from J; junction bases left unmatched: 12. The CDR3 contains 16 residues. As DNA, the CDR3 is TGTGCCAGCAGTCGAACCCCCGGGACAGGGCGGAATGAGCAGTTCTTC. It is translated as CASSRTPGTGRNEQFF.

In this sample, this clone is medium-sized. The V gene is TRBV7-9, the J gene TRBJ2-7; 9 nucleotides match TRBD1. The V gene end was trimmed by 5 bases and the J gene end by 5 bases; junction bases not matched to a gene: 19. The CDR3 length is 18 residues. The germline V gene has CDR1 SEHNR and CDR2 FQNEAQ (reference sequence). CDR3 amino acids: CASSPQTGQGSLRDEQYF. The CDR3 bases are TGTGCCAGCAGCCCCCAAACGGGACAGGGTTCATTGAGGGACGAGCAGTACTTC.

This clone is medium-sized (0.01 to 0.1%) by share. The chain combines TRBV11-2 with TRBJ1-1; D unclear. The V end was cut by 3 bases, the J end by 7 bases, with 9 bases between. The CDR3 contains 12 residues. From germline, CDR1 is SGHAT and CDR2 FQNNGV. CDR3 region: CASSFRSVEAFF. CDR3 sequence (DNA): TGTGCCAGCAGCTTTAGGTCCGTTGAAGCTTTCTTT.

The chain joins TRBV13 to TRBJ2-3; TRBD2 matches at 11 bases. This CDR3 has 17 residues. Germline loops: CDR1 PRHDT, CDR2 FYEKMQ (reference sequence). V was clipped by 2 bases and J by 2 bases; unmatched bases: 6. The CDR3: CASSLNLAGGLTDTQYF. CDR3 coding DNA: TGTGCCAGCAGCTTAAATTTAGCGGGAGGGCTCACAGATACGCAGTATTTT. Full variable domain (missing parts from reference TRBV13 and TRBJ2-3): AAGVIQSPRHLIKEKRETATLKCYPIPRHDTVYWYQQGPGQDPQFLISFYEKMQSDKGSIPDRFSAQQFSDYHSELNMSSLELGDSALYFCASSLNLAGGLTDTQYFGPGTRLTVL.

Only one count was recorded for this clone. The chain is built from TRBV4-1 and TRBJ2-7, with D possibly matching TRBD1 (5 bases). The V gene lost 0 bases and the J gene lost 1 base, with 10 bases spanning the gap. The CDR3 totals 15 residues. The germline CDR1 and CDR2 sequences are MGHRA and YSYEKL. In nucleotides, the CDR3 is TGCGCCAGCAGCCAAGATTCAACAGGTTCCTACGAGCAGTACTTC. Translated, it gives CASSQDSTGSYEQYF.

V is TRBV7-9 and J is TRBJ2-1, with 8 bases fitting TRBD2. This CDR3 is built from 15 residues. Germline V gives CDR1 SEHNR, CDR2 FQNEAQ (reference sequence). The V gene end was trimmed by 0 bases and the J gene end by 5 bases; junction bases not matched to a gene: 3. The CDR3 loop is CASSLAGLVHNEQFF. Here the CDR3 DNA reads TGTGCCAGCAGCTTAGCGGGACTAGTACACAATGAGCAGTTCTTC.

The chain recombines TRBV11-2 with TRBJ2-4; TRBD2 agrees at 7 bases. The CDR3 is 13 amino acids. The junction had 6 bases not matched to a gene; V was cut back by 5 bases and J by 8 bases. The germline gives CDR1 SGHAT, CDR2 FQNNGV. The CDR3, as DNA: TGTGCCAGCAGCCCTAGCGGTAAAGACATTCAGTACTTC. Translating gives CASSPSGKDIQYF.

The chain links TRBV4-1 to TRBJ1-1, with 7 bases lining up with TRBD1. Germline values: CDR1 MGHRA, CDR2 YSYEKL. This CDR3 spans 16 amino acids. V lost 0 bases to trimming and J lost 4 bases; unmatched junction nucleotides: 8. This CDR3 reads CASSQEAQGLGTEAFF. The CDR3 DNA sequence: TGCGCCAGCAGCCAAGAGGCACAGGGGCTGGGCACTGAAGCTTTCTTT.

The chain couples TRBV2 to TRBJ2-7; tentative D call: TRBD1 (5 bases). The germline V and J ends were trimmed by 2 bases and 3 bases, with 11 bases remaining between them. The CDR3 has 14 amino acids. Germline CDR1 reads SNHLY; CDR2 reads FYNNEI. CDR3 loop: CASSESVGVYEQYF. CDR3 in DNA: TGTGCCAGCAGTGAAAGCGTAGGGGTCTACGAGCAGTACTTC.

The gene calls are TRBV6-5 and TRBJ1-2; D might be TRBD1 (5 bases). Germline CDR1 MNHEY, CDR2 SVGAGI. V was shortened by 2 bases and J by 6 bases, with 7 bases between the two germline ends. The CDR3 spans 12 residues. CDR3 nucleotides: TGTGCCAGCAGTTACGGCAGGGATGGCTACACCTTC. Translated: CASSYGRDGYTF.

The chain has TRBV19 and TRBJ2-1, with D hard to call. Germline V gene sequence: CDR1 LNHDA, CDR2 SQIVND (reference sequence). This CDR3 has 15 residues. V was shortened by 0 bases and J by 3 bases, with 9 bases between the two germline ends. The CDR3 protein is CASSIDGSSYNEQFF. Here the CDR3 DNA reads TGTGCCAGTAGTATAGATGGTAGCAGCTACAATGAGCAGTTCTTC.

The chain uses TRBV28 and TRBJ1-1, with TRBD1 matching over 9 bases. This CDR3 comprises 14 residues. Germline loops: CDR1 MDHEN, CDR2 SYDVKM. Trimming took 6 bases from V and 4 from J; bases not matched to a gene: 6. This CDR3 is CASRPTGGGTEAFF. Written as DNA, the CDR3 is TGTGCCAGCAGGCCGACAGGGGGGGGCACTGAAGCTTTCTTT. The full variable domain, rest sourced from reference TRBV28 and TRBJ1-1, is DVKVTQSSRYLVKRTGEKVFLECVQDMDHENMFWYRQDPGLGLRLIYFSYDVKMKEKGDIPEGYSVSREKKERFSLILESASTNQTSMYLCASRPTGGGTEAFFGQGTRLTVV.

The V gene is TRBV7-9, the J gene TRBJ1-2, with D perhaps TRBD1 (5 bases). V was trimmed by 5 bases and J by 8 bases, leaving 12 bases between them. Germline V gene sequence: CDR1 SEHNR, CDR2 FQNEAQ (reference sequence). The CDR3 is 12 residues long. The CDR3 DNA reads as TGTGCCAGCAGCATGTCTGACAGCGGCTACACCTTC. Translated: CASSMSDSGYTF.

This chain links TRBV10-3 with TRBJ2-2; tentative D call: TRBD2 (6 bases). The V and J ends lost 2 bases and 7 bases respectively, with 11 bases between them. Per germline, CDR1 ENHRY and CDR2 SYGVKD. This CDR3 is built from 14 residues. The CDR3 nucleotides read TGTGCCATCAGTGAGAAGGAGGGAGTCGGGGAGCTGTTTTTT. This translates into CAISEKEGVGELFF.

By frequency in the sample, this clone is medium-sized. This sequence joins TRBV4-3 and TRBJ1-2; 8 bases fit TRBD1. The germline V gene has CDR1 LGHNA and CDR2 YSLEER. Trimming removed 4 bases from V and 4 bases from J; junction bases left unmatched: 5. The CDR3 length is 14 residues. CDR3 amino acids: CASSPDRAGYGYTF. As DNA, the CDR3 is TGCGCCAGCAGCCCGGACAGGGCTGGCTATGGCTACACCTTC.

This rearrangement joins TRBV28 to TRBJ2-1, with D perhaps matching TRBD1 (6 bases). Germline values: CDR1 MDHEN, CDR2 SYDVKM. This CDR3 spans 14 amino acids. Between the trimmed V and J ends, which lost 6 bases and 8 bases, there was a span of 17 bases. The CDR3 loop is CASRGTGLLDEQFF. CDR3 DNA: TGTGCCAGCAGAGGTACAGGGTTATTGGATGAGCAGTTCTTC.

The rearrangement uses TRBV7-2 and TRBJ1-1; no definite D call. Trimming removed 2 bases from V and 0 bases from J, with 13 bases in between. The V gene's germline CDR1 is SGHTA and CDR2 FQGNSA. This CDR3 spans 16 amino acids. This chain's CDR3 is CASSLTFAAVNTEAFF. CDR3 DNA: TGTGCCAGCAGCTTAACGTTCGCGGCGGTGAACACTGAAGCTTTCTTT.

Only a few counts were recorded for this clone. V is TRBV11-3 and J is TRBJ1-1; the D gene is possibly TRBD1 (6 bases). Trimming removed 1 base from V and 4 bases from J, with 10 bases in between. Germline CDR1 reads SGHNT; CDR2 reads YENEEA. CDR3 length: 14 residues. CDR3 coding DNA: TGTGCCAGCAGCTTAGCAGGGGCGGGCACTGAAGCTTTCTTT. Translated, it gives CASSLAGAGTEAFF. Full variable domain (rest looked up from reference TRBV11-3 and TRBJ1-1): EAGVVQSPRYKIIEKKQPVAFWCNPISGHNTLYWYLQNLGQGPELLIRYENEEAVDDSQLPKDRFSAERLKGVDSTLKIQPAELGDSAVYLCASSLAGAGTEAFFGQGTRLTVV.